The clone carrying this T cell receptor (beta chain) showed up just once. Some clones are missing from TCRdb's copy, which holds only in-frame ones; the method was immunoSEQ multiplex PCR. The data contain some 450,000 clones, approximately 88% of them seen just once; the ten biggest clones take up around an eighth. This record belongs to a study of blood T cell repertoires in COVID-19. Trimming took 4 bases from V and 8 from J; bases not matched to a gene: 12. This CDR3 region has 14 residues. Germline values: CDR1 GTSNPN, CDR2 SVGIG (reference sequence). The chain carries TRBV30 and TRBJ1-2; 8 bases are shared with TRBD1. The sequencing input was peripheral blood. This TCR derives from a woman aged 50 to 60 with COVID-19, enrolled during active disease. The CDR3 region has the DNA TGTGCCTGGACTGCGATTCAGGGGGCGGGCGGCTACACCTTC. Protein: CAWTAIQGAGGYTF.